The 14 T cell receptor beta chains given below trace back to one sample, sequenced in a study of somatic mutations in cytotoxic T cells in rheumatoid arthritis. Profiled with immunoSEQ multiplex PCR; TCRdb holds only in-frame clones, not every one. Among several thousand clones listed, 60% to 85% were seen once. Material: CD8+ T cells sorted from blood, obtained at a follow-up visit. The receptors originated from a woman in her seventies with rheumatoid arthritis.

This chain connects TRBV7-9 to TRBJ1-1; D possibly corresponds to TRBD1 (5 bases). The CDR3 contains 14 residues. CDR1 and CDR2 (germline): SEHNR, FQNEAQ (reference sequence). V gave up 5 bases and J gave up 3 bases, with 13 bases separating them. Here the CDR3 reads CASSPRGGYTEAFF. The CDR3 DNA is TGTGCCAGCAGCCCGCGGGGCGGATACACTGAAGCTTTCTTT.

J is TRBJ2-3 and V is TRBV7-3, with 9 bases aligning to TRBD2. This CDR3 is built from 18 residues. V lost 5 bases to trimming and J lost 2 bases; unmatched junction nucleotides: 14. In germline, CDR1 is SGHTA, CDR2 FQGTGA. DNA of the CDR3: TGTGCCAGCAGCCCTGGGTTGGCTAGCGGGGCGCACACAGATACGCAGTATTTT. Translated: CASSPGLASGAHTDTQYF.

The chain uses TRBV27 and TRBJ2-3; no firm D call. The CDR3 loop spans 13 amino acids. Germline CDR1 and CDR2: MNHEY and SMNVEV (reference sequence). V lost 8 bases and J 1 base, leaving 10 bases between the germline ends. For the CDR3, the DNA is TGTGCCAGCCGGACCTGGCGCACAGATACGCAGTATTTT. It translates to CASRTWRTDTQYF.

This clone was seen only a few times. The chain couples TRBV11-2 to TRBJ2-2; D gene ambiguous. V was shortened by 5 bases and J by 8 bases, with 12 bases between the two germline ends. There are 13 residues in the CDR3. From germline, CDR1 is SGHAT and CDR2 FQNNGV. CDR3 sequence (DNA): TGTGCCAGCAGCAGAGACCGTCCGGGGGAGCTGTTTTTT. This sequence encodes CASSRDRPGELFF.

The chain recombines TRBV5-1 with TRBJ2-3; the D is unclear. With 0 bases removed from V and 1 base from J, the gap between germline ends came to 6 bases. The CDR3 has 14 amino acids. CDR1 is SGHRS and CDR2 is YFSETQ in the germline V gene. In DNA, the CDR3 is TGCGCCAGCAGCTTGGGCGTGCGCACAGATACGCAGTATTTT. Encoded protein: CASSLGVRTDTQYF.

V usage is TRBV10-3 and J usage is TRBJ2-7; maybe TRBD1 (8 bases). The CDR3 covers 14 residues. V lost 2 bases, J lost 7 bases, and 15 bases lay in between. The germline V gene encodes CDR1 ENHRY and CDR2 SYGVKD. CDR3 bases: TGTGCCATCAGTGAGACGGAACAGGGGGGGGAGCAGTACTTC. Translation: CAISETEQGGEQYF.

The chain uses TRBV29-1 and TRBJ1-1, with D hard to call. Germline lookup yields CDR1 SQVTM and CDR2 ANQGSEA. The CDR3 runs to 11 residues. Trimming removed 5 bases from V and 4 bases from J, with 8 bases in between. CDR3 sequence reads: CSVREGTEAFF. The CDR3 nucleotides read TGCAGCGTTCGTGAGGGCACTGAAGCTTTCTTT. Full variable domain (missing parts from reference TRBV29-1 and TRBJ1-1): SAVISQKPSRDICQRGTSLTIQCQVDSQVTMMFWYRQQPGQSLTLIATANQGSEATYESGFVIDKFPISRPNLTFSTLTVSNMSPEDSSIYLCSVREGTEAFFGQGTRLTVV.

The rearrangement uses TRBV15 and TRBJ1-2; 9 bases are shared with TRBD1. Germline-derived CDR1 and CDR2 are LNHNV and YYDKDF (reference sequence). Losses at the gene ends were 3 bases for V and 5 bases for J; bases not matched to a gene: 4. The CDR3 totals 14 residues. The CDR3 coding sequence is TGTGCCACCAGCAGCACGGGACAGGGATATGGCTACACCTTC. As protein: CATSSTGQGYGYTF. Drawing the rest from reference TRBV15 and TRBJ1-2, the complete variable domain is DAMVIQNPRYQVTQFGKPVTLSCSQTLNHNVMYWYQQKSSQAPKLLFHYYDKDFNNEADTPDNFQSRRPNTSFCFLDIRSPGLGDTAMYLCATSSTGQGYGYTFGSGTRLTVV.

In nucleotides, the CDR3 is TGTGCCAGCAGCGAGGCCCAAACCTACGAGCAGTACTTC. It specifies CASSEAQTYEQYF. The chain employs TRBV9 and TRBJ2-7; D unresolved. The CDR3 sequence is 13 residues long. V was clipped by 3 bases and J by 2 bases, with 9 bases between them. From germline, CDR1 is SGDLS and CDR2 YYNGEE.

The chain carries TRBV7-9 and TRBJ2-1; TRBD2 matches 11 bases. In germline, CDR1 is SEHNR, CDR2 FQNEAQ (reference sequence). V trimming: 2 bases; J trimming: 4 bases; junction bases outside the gene matches: 4. The CDR3 is 16 residues long. CDR3 loop: CASSLRSSGGYNEQFF. The DNA for the CDR3 is TGTGCCAGCAGCTTAAGGTCTAGCGGGGGGTACAATGAGCAGTTCTTC.

V and J are TRBV14 and TRBJ2-3; tentatively, D is TRBD1 or TRBD2 (5 bases each). Germline V gene sequence: CDR1 SGHDN, CDR2 FVKESK. The CDR3 length is 17 residues. V was pared by 5 bases and J by 0 bases, with 18 bases between. CDR3 DNA sequence: TGTGCCAGCAGCTCCGTGGGGGTACGAACTAGCACAGATACGCAGTATTTT. Its protein is CASSSVGVRTSTDTQYF.

The rearrangement links TRBV5-1 to TRBJ1-2; TRBD1 agrees at 8 bases. Per the germline V gene, CDR1 is SGHRS and CDR2 is YFSETQ. This CDR3 region has 17 residues. The ends lost 2 bases at V and 1 base at J; junction bases unmatched: 10. CDR3 DNA sequence: TGCGCCAGCAGCTTCGGGGACAGGCCGGGCGTTAACTATGGCTACACCTTC. Translation: CASSFGDRPGVNYGYTF.

The CDR3 DNA is TGTGCCAGCAGCTTCACCGCTGACTTATTATTACAGTTCTTC. Protein product: CASSFTADLLLQFF. The V gene is TRBV5-6, the J gene TRBJ2-1, with D hard to call. With 2 bases removed from V and 13 bases from J, the gap between germline ends came to 19 bases. CDR3 length: 14 amino acids. Germline V gene lookup returns CDR1 SGHDT and CDR2 YYEEEE.

The chain joins TRBV11-3 to TRBJ2-1; D is ambiguous. V was trimmed by 5 bases and J by 4 bases, leaving 9 bases between them. The CDR3 loop spans 13 amino acids. CDR1 SGHNT and CDR2 YENEEA come from the germline V gene. The DNA of the CDR3 is TGTGCCAGCAGCGCCGGGCGATACAATGAGCAGTTCTTC. The encoded protein is CASSAGRYNEQFF.